This TCR beta chain was retrieved from a study of beta chain features in type 1 diabetes. Study-wide results and caveats: In type 1 diabetes patients, VDJ junctions had fewer insertions; deletions at these junctions were more frequent.

Only a few counts were recorded for this clone. The antigen remains unidentified. What was sequenced were expressed TCRB transcripts, since all of the isolated RNA had been reverse transcribed. Assay used: immunoSEQ multiplex PCR; TCRdb lists only in-frame clones, some missing. The table lists about 110,000 clones, 40% of them singletons. The germline CDR1 and CDR2 sequences are MGHRA and YSYEKL. Unmatched junction bases numbered 7, after V lost 1 base and J lost 6 bases. CDR3 length: 17 residues. The source is a woman aged 18-29 years in good health. The chain carries TRBV4-1 and TRBJ2-1; 12 positions agree with TRBD2. The sequenced material came from stem cell memory CD4+ T cells from blood. CDR3 nucleotides: TGCGCCAGCAGCCAAGCCCCGGGACTAGCGGGTATCAATGAGCAGTTCTTC. Translation gives CASSQAPGLAGINEQFF.